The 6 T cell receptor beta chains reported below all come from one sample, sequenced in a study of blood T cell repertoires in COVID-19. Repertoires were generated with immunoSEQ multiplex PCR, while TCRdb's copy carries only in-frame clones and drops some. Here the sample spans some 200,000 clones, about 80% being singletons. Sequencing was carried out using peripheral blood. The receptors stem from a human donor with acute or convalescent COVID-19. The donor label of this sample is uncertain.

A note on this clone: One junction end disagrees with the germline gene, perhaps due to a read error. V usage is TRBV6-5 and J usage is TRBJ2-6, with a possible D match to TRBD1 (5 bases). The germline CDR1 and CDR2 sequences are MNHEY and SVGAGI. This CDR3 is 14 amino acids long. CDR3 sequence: CASSLSSGANVPTF. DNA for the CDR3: TGTGCCAGCAGTTTAAGCTCTGGGGCCAACGTCCCGACTTTC.

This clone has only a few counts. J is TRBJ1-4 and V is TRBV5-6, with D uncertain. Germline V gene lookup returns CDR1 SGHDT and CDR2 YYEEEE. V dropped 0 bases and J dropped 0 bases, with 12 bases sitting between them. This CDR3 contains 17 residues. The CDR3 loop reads CASSLGPYHATNEKLFF. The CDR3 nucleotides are TGTGCCAGCAGCTTGGGTCCCTACCATGCAACTAATGAAAAACTGTTTTTT.

The CDR3 sequence: CAISADISGNTIYF. The DNA of the CDR3 is TGTGCCATCAGTGCGGACATCTCTGGAAACACCATATATTTT. V usage is TRBV10-3 and J usage is TRBJ1-3, with D perhaps matching TRBD1 (5 bases). Germline V gene sequence: CDR1 ENHRY, CDR2 SYGVKD. The CDR3 totals 14 residues. V was pared by 4 bases and J by 0 bases, with 7 bases between.

CDR3 in amino acids: CASSTRIRTNEAFF. In DNA, the CDR3 is TGTGCCAGTAGTACCAGAATTCGGACAAACGAAGCTTTCTTT. The rearrangement uses TRBV19 and TRBJ1-1; TRBD1 might be the D (5 bases). Per germline, CDR1 LNHDA and CDR2 SQIVND (reference sequence). CDR3 length: 14 amino acids. V lost 4 bases to trimming and J lost 8 bases, with 17 bases between them.

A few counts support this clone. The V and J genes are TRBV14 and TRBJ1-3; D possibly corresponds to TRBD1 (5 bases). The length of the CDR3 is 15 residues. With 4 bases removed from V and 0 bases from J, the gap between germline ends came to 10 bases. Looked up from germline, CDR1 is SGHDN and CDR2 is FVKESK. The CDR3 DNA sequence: TGTGCCAGCAGCCTGGGACTGTACTCTGGAAACACCATATATTTT. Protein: CASSLGLYSGNTIYF.

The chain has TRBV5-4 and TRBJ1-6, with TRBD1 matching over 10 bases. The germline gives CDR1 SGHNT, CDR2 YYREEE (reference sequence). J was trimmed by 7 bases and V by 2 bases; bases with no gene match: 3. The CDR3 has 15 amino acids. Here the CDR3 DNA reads TGTGCCAGCAGCTTAGGACAGGGGGACAATTCACCCCTCCACTTT. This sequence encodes CASSLGQGDNSPLHF.